The T cell receptor (beta chain) under discussion was sequenced for a study of blood T cell repertoires in COVID-19. Overall study: T cells, B-cell-depleted T cells, or PBMCs provided the cDNA or gDNA that served as material.

Study members were between 18 and 89 years old and lived in 24 US regions. Method: immunoSEQ multiplex PCR; TCRdb's copy keeps in-frame clones and lacks some. The sample has around 250,000 clones; around 86% are singletons. V lost 4 bases and J lost 7; bases outside the gene matches: 9. In germline, CDR1 is SGHRS, CDR2 YFSETQ. The CDR3 extends over 14 amino acids. The source material was PBMCs or T cells enriched from blood (not recorded which). The source is a woman between 50 and 59 years old who had recovered from COVID-19. The rearrangement uses TRBV5-1 and TRBJ2-5; 8 nucleotides align to TRBD2. CDR3 DNA sequence: TGCGCCAGCAGCCCTAGCGGGCGCTATGTGACCCAGTACTTC. This encodes CASSPSGRYVTQYF.